These T cell receptor beta chains were read from a single sample in a study of blood T cell repertoires in COVID-19. Repertoires were generated with immunoSEQ multiplex PCR, while TCRdb's copy carries only in-frame clones and drops some. The table has fewer than 120,000 clones, approximately 82% seen once. Sequencing was carried out using peripheral blood. The receptors come from a woman of 80 years or more with acute or convalescent COVID-19. Both conserved end residues are part of each CDR3. A D gene is named only where the DNA matches it firmly. Clone size is not always given. Where it is, it says once, few, many or a class for expanded clones.

TRBJ1-1 | - | 13 | - | TRBV24-1 | TGTGCCACCAGTGTCCACAGGAACACTGAAGCTTTCTTT | CATSVHRNTEAFF
TRBJ2-7 | - | 14 | - | TRBV7-8 | TGTGCCAGCAGTTCGGGAGAGTCCCCCTACGAGCAGTACTTC | CASSSGESPYEQYF
TRBJ1-6 | TRBD1 | 14 | - | TRBV12-5 | TGTGCTAGTGGTTTGGAGACAGGGAACTCACCCCTCCACTTT | CASGLETGNSPLHF
TRBJ1-2 | TRBD1 | 15 | - | TRBV4-1 | TGCGCCAGCAGCCAAGCCGGGACAGGGATAGGAGGCTACACCTTC | CASSQAGTGIGGYTF
TRBJ1-1 | TRBD1 | 13 | - | TRBV19 | TGTGCCAGTGGAAAAACAAGACAGGGAGAAGCTTTCTTT | CASGKTRQGEAFF
TRBJ2-7 | TRBD1 | 16 | - | TRBV2 | TGTGCCAGCAGGCCAGGGGGCTGGGAGCGCGTTTACGAGCAGTACTTC | CASRPGGWERVYEQYF
TRBJ2-5 | TRBD2 | 15 | - | TRBV6-2/TRBV6-3 | TGTGCCAGCAGTGCTAGCGGGGGCGGTCAAGAGACCCAGTACTTC | CASSASGGGQETQYF
TRBJ2-3 | TRBD2 | 16 | - | TRBV7-3 | TGTGCCAGCAGCTCGGGACTAGCGGCGACCACAGATACGCAGTATTTT | CASSSGLAATTDTQYF
TRBJ1-6 | TRBD1 | 13 | - | TRBV6-5 | TGTGCCAGCAGAAGACAGGGGAGCTCACCCCTCCACTTT | CASRRQGSSPLHF
TRBJ1-5 | TRBD1 | 15 | - | TRBV9 | TGTGCCAGCAGCGTAGGGACAGGGGCCCCTGAGCCCCAGCATTTT | CASSVGTGAPEPQHF
TRBJ1-2 | TRBD1 | 16 | - | TRBV28 | TGTGCCAGCTACCCTTTTTCAGGGGGGCTAGGGTATGGCTACACCTTC | CASYPFSGGLGYGYTF
TRBJ1-1 | - | 13 | - | TRBV4-3 | TGCGCCAGCAGCCAAGTAATGAACACTGAAGCTTTCTTT | CASSQVMNTEAFF
TRBJ1-3 | - | 14 | once | TRBV9 | TGTGCCAGCAGCGCCGGACACCCTGGAAACACCATATATTTT | CASSAGHPGNTIYF
TRBJ2-3 | TRBD1 | 15 | - | TRBV5-1 | TGCGCCAGCAGCATTGGACAGGGGGCGAAAGATACGCAGTATTTT | CASSIGQGAKDTQYF
TRBJ1-2 | TRBD1 | 12 | - | TRBV2 | TGTGCCAGCAGTGAGACAGGGTATGGCTACACCTTC | CASSETGYGYTF
TRBJ2-7 | - | 15 | - | TRBV6-5 | TGTGCCAGCAGTTACTCGGGGCAGGGAAACAACGAGCAGTACTTC | CASSYSGQGNNEQYF
TRBJ2-3 | TRBD2 | 18 | few | TRBV28 | TGTGCCAGCAGCCCCGGAGACAGACTAGCGGGAGTTCCAGATACGCAGTATTTT | CASSPGDRLAGVPDTQYF
TRBJ2-7 | TRBD1 | 14 | - | TRBV19 | TGTGCCAGTAGGCGACAGGGACACTCCTACGAGCAGTACTTC | CASRRQGHSYEQYF
TRBJ2-7 | TRBD2 | 15 | - | TRBV18 | TGTGCCAGCTCACCCGGGGGAAGCGGGAGTTACGAGCAGTACTTC | CASSPGGSGSYEQYF
TRBJ1-3 | - | 15 | - | TRBV19 | TGTGCCAGTAGCGAACAGAGTGGCTCTGGAAACACCATATATTTT | CASSEQSGSGNTIYF
TRBJ1-5 | TRBD1 | 15 | few | TRBV18 | TGTGCCAGCTCACCTTTCCGGGACAGGGGGAGTCCCCAGCATTTT | CASSPFRDRGSPQHF
TRBJ1-2 | - | 15 | - | TRBV5-1 | TGCGCCAGCAGCTTGGGCGGGGGGCTCGGCTATGGCTACACCTTC | CASSLGGGLGYGYTF
TRBJ1-1 | - | 14 | - | TRBV30 | TGTGCCTGGACCAATTCACAGGGTTCCACTGAAGCTTTCTTT | CAWTNSQGSTEAFF
TRBJ2-7 | - | 12 | - | TRBV7-2 | TGTGCCAGCAGCTGGCAGGGGTACGAGCAGTACTTC | CASSWQGYEQYF
TRBJ2-3 | TRBD1 | 13 | - | TRBV10-3 | TGTGCCACGGGGACAGGGGCCACAGATACGCAGTATTTT | CATGTGATDTQYF
TRBJ2-1 | - | 13 | few | TRBV7-3 | TGTGCCAGCGGTACTGGCCGGGACAATGAGCAGTTCTTC | CASGTGRDNEQFF
TRBJ2-3 | TRBD2 | 17 | - | TRBV5-1 | TGCGCCAGCAGCTTGCTAGGGACTAAGCAAAGCACAGATACGCAGTATTTT | CASSLLGTKQSTDTQYF
TRBJ2-1 | TRBD2 | 15 | - | TRBV11-2 | TGTGCCAGCAGTCGTGGGGAGGGTGGCTACAATGAGCAGTTCTTC | CASSRGEGGYNEQFF
TRBJ1-1 | TRBD1 | 14 | - | TRBV6-5 | TGTGCCAGCAGTAAACAGGGGGGACCTGCTGAAGCTTTCTTT | CASSKQGGPAEAFF
TRBJ1-4 | TRBD1 | 14 | - | TRBV9 | TGTGCCAGCAGTCTCCAGGGGGTGGCTGAAAAACTGTTTTTT | CASSLQGVAEKLFF
TRBJ2-5 | TRBD2 | 15 | - | TRBV28 | TGTGCCAGCATGGGTACTAGCGGGAGGTTGGAGACCCAGTACTTC | CASMGTSGRLETQYF
TRBJ1-4 | - | 13 | - | TRBV29-1 | TGCAGCGTTGGGGGAGCAACTAATGAAAAACTGTTTTTT | CSVGGATNEKLFF
TRBJ2-2 | TRBD1 | 16 | - | TRBV13 | TGTGCCAGTAGCCATACTTGGACAGGGCTCGGCGGGGAGCTGTTTTTT | CASSHTWTGLGGELFF
TRBJ2-1 | - | 17 | - | TRBV4-3 | TGCGCCAGCAGTAGATTAGCGTCGCGAGACTCCTACAATGAGCAGTTCTTC | CASSRLASRDSYNEQFF
TRBJ2-7 | TRBD2 | 18 | - | TRBV11-2 | TGTGCCAGCAGCCCCTTTATGACGGCGGGAGGCAGGGGATCCGAGCAGTACTTC | CASSPFMTAGGRGSEQYF